This TCR beta chain derives from a study of blood T cell repertoires in COVID-19. In germline, CDR1 is MGHRA, CDR2 YSYEKL. The V and J ends lost 2 bases and 7 bases respectively, with 11 bases between them. The CDR3 runs 14 residues. This table comes from immunoSEQ multiplex PCR, and its TCRdb copy is limited to in-frame clones, with some not included. Among around 260,000 clones listed, about 89% were seen once. This clone is a singleton in its sample. This chain joins TRBV4-1 and TRBJ1-4, with a possible D match to TRBD1 (5 bases). Source material: peripheral blood. This receptor was taken from a man aged 30 to 39 with acute or convalescent COVID-19. Written as DNA, the CDR3 is TGCGCCAGCAGCCAATCAGGGTTGGGTGAAAAACTGTTTTTT. It is translated as CASSQSGLGEKLFF.